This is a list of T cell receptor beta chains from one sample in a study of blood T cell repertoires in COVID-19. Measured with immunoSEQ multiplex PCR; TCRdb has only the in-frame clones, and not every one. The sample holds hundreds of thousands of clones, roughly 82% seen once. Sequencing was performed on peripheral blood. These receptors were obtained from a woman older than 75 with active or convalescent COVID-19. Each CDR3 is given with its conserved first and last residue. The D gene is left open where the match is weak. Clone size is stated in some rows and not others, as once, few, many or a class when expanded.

CDR3aa: CAISDRGTRGGYTF; CDR3nt: TGTGCCATCAGTGATCGGGGGACGAGGGGTGGCTACACCTTC; j_gene: TRBJ1-2; abundance: few; d_gene: -; v_gene: TRBV10-3
CDR3aa: CASSAGQGIYVAFF; CDR3nt: TGCGCCAGCAGCGCGGGACAGGGGATTTATGTAGCTTTCTTT; j_gene: TRBJ1-1; abundance: -; d_gene: TRBD1; v_gene: TRBV4-1
CDR3aa: CASSEDSQETQYF; CDR3nt: TGTGCCAGCAGTGAGGACAGCCAAGAGACCCAGTACTTC; j_gene: TRBJ2-5; abundance: -; d_gene: -; v_gene: TRBV12-3/TRBV12-4
CDR3aa: CASSVPRGKGRGGNQPQHF; CDR3nt: TGTGCCAGCAGCGTCCCCCGGGGGAAAGGCCGCGGGGGCAATCAGCCCCAGCATTTT; j_gene: TRBJ1-5; abundance: -; d_gene: -; v_gene: TRBV5-8
CDR3aa: CASSLGVSGNEQFF; CDR3nt: TGCGCCAGCAGCTTGGGGGTTAGCGGGAATGAGCAGTTCTTC; j_gene: TRBJ2-1; abundance: -; d_gene: TRBD2; v_gene: TRBV5-1
CDR3aa: CASSLWPRDSYEQYF; CDR3nt: TGTGCCAGCAGTTTATGGCCCAGGGATTCCTACGAGCAGTACTTC; j_gene: TRBJ2-7; abundance: -; d_gene: -; v_gene: TRBV28
CDR3aa: CASSLEGSRDEKLFF; CDR3nt: TGCGCCAGCAGCTTGGAAGGGAGTCGGGATGAAAAACTGTTTTTT; j_gene: TRBJ1-4; abundance: -; d_gene: -; v_gene: TRBV5-1
CDR3aa: CASRHRQGGIETQYF; CDR3nt: TGTGCCAGCAGGCATAGACAGGGTGGGATCGAGACCCAGTACTTC; j_gene: TRBJ2-5; abundance: -; d_gene: TRBD1; v_gene: TRBV7-8
CDR3aa: CASSLPITQENYGYTF; CDR3nt: TGTGCCAGCAGTCTCCCAATTACACAGGAGAACTATGGCTACACCTTC; j_gene: TRBJ1-2; abundance: -; d_gene: -; v_gene: TRBV5-6
CDR3aa: CASSPTRGGDSRNTEAFF; CDR3nt: TGCGCCAGCAGCCCCACCCGAGGAGGGGACAGTAGGAACACTGAAGCTTTCTTT; j_gene: TRBJ1-1; abundance: -; d_gene: TRBD1; v_gene: TRBV5-1
CDR3aa: CASGGTEASYSNQPQHF; CDR3nt: TGTGCCAGCGGCGGGACAGAAGCCTCATATAGCAATCAGCCCCAGCATTTT; j_gene: TRBJ1-5; abundance: -; d_gene: TRBD1; v_gene: TRBV19
CDR3aa: CASSRERAIYEQYF; CDR3nt: TGTGCCAGCAGCCGCGAGCGGGCAATCTACGAGCAGTACTTC; j_gene: TRBJ2-7; abundance: -; d_gene: -; v_gene: TRBV11-2
CDR3aa: CASSQPAGGAAGGPYEQYF; CDR3nt: TGTGCCAGCAGCCAACCGGCAGGGGGCGCGGCCGGGGGACCCTACGAGCAGTACTTC; j_gene: TRBJ2-7; abundance: -; d_gene: TRBD1; v_gene: TRBV7-9
CDR3aa: CASSKGQRERAQSSYEQYF; CDR3nt: TGTGCCAGCAGCAAAGGGCAGCGCGAGCGGGCTCAGAGCTCCTACGAGCAGTACTTC; j_gene: TRBJ2-7; abundance: -; d_gene: -; v_gene: TRBV21-1
CDR3aa: CASSLAGAGEETQYF; CDR3nt: TGTGCCAGCAGCTTGGCAGGGGCGGGGGAGGAGACCCAGTACTTC; j_gene: TRBJ2-5; abundance: -; d_gene: -; v_gene: TRBV5-4
CDR3aa: CASSPRPLGLGEAFF; CDR3nt: TGCGCCAGCAGTCCCCGACCATTGGGGCTCGGTGAAGCTTTCTTT; j_gene: TRBJ1-1; abundance: -; d_gene: -; v_gene: TRBV10-1
CDR3aa: CASSPRSAGGTYGYTF; CDR3nt: TGTGCCAGCAGCCCCCGTAGCGCAGGGGGGACTTATGGCTACACCTTC; j_gene: TRBJ1-2; abundance: few; d_gene: TRBD1; v_gene: TRBV28
CDR3aa: CASSLRRNYGYTF; CDR3nt: TGTGCCAGCAGCTTGCGCAGGAACTATGGCTACACCTTC; j_gene: TRBJ1-2; abundance: few; d_gene: -; v_gene: TRBV5-6
CDR3aa: CASSTQGTNEKLFF; CDR3nt: TGCGCCAGCAGCACACAGGGAACTAATGAAAAACTGTTTTTT; j_gene: TRBJ1-4; abundance: -; d_gene: -; v_gene: TRBV5-1
CDR3aa: CASSYSSSYEQYF; CDR3nt: TGTGCCAGCAGTTACAGCAGCTCCTACGAGCAGTACTTC; j_gene: TRBJ2-7; abundance: -; d_gene: -; v_gene: TRBV27
CDR3aa: CASSPPGQGNEKLFF; CDR3nt: TGTGCCAGCAGTCCCCCGGGACAGGGGAATGAAAAACTGTTTTTT; j_gene: TRBJ1-4; abundance: -; d_gene: TRBD1; v_gene: TRBV28
CDR3aa: CASSQDPAEAFF; CDR3nt: TGTGCCAGCAGCCAAGACCCAGCTGAAGCTTTCTTT; j_gene: TRBJ1-1; abundance: -; d_gene: -; v_gene: TRBV3-1/TRBV3-2
CDR3aa: CASIRAGTGGTEAFF; CDR3nt: TGTGCCAGCATCAGGGCGGGGACAGGGGGCACTGAAGCTTTCTTT; j_gene: TRBJ1-1; abundance: -; d_gene: TRBD1; v_gene: TRBV28
CDR3aa: CAISWTGVRQPQHF; CDR3nt: TGTGCCATCAGTTGGACAGGGGTCCGTCAGCCCCAGCATTTT; j_gene: TRBJ1-5; abundance: -; d_gene: TRBD1; v_gene: TRBV10-3
CDR3aa: CASSNGQGTQETQYF; CDR3nt: TGTGCCAGCAGCAATGGACAGGGGACACAAGAGACCCAGTACTTC; j_gene: TRBJ2-5; abundance: once; d_gene: TRBD1; v_gene: TRBV11-3
CDR3aa: CASGLVGTGENSGTEAFF; CDR3nt: TGTGCCAGCGGCCTGGTTGGGACAGGGGAAAATTCGGGCACTGAAGCTTTCTTT; j_gene: TRBJ1-1; abundance: -; d_gene: TRBD1; v_gene: TRBV2
CDR3aa: CASSFNGHNQPQHF; CDR3nt: TGTGCCAGCAGTTTTAATGGGCACAATCAGCCCCAGCATTTT; j_gene: TRBJ1-5; abundance: -; d_gene: -; v_gene: TRBV27
CDR3aa: CASSGLAGESEQYF; CDR3nt: TGTGCCAGCAGTGGACTAGCGGGAGAGAGCGAGCAGTACTTC; j_gene: TRBJ2-7; abundance: few; d_gene: TRBD2; v_gene: TRBV2
CDR3aa: CASSQDSGAGQPQHF; CDR3nt: TGTGCCAGCAGCCAAGATTCAGGGGCAGGGCAGCCCCAGCATTTT; j_gene: TRBJ1-5; abundance: -; d_gene: -; v_gene: TRBV3-1/TRBV3-2
CDR3aa: CASGLARDKSYNEQFF; CDR3nt: TGTGCTAGTGGTTTGGCCCGGGACAAGTCCTACAATGAGCAGTTCTTC; j_gene: TRBJ2-1; abundance: -; d_gene: -; v_gene: TRBV12-5
CDR3aa: CASSPIPLTSGGINGNTIYF; CDR3nt: TGTGCCAGCAGCCCGATCCCTTTGACGTCAGGGGGGATAAATGGAAACACCATATATTTT; j_gene: TRBJ1-3; abundance: -; d_gene: TRBD1; v_gene: TRBV9
CDR3aa: CATRSPLRDDRSYGYTF; CDR3nt: TGTGCCACCAGAAGCCCCCTAAGAGACGACAGGTCCTATGGCTACACCTTC; j_gene: TRBJ1-2; abundance: -; d_gene: -; v_gene: TRBV15
CDR3aa: CASTQGGQGSGEQYF; CDR3nt: TGTGCCAGCACCCAGGGTGGACAGGGTTCAGGCGAGCAGTACTTC; j_gene: TRBJ2-7; abundance: -; d_gene: TRBD1; v_gene: TRBV9
CDR3aa: CASSALDRGPNTGELFF; CDR3nt: TGTGCCAGCAGTGCCCTTGACAGGGGACCGAACACCGGGGAGCTGTTTTTT; j_gene: TRBJ2-2; abundance: -; d_gene: TRBD1; v_gene: TRBV6-2/TRBV6-3
CDR3aa: CASSVGRWDYGYTF; CDR3nt: TGTGCCAGCAGTGTGGGGAGGTGGGACTATGGCTACACCTTC; j_gene: TRBJ1-2; abundance: -; d_gene: -; v_gene: TRBV27
CDR3aa: CASSPDRGSAGANVLTF; CDR3nt: TGCGCCAGCAGCCCGGACAGGGGGTCAGCGGGGGCCAACGTCCTGACTTTC; j_gene: TRBJ2-6; abundance: -; d_gene: TRBD1; v_gene: TRBV4-1
CDR3aa: CASRGDTYNEQFF; CDR3nt: TGTGCCAGCAGGGGAGACACCTACAATGAGCAGTTCTTC; j_gene: TRBJ2-1; abundance: -; d_gene: -; v_gene: TRBV27
CDR3aa: CASSRYNGGFYNEQFF; CDR3nt: TGTGCCAGCAGCCGCTACAACGGGGGGTTCTACAATGAGCAGTTCTTC; j_gene: TRBJ2-1; abundance: once; d_gene: TRBD2; v_gene: TRBV11-2
CDR3aa: CASSLGGQTQETQYF; CDR3nt: TGCGCCAGCAGCTTGGGGGGACAGACACAAGAGACCCAGTACTTC; j_gene: TRBJ2-5; abundance: -; d_gene: TRBD1; v_gene: TRBV5-1
CDR3aa: CASSIAGEVSGELFF; CDR3nt: TGCGCCAGCAGCATAGCGGGAGAGGTATCCGGGGAGCTGTTTTTT; j_gene: TRBJ2-2; abundance: -; d_gene: TRBD2; v_gene: TRBV5-1
CDR3aa: CAWTRGFSYGYTF; CDR3nt: TGTGCCTGGACCAGGGGGTTTAGCTATGGCTACACCTTC; j_gene: TRBJ1-2; abundance: once; d_gene: TRBD1; v_gene: TRBV30
CDR3aa: CASSGGTATQETQYF; CDR3nt: TGCGCCAGCAGCGGGGGGACAGCCACTCAAGAGACCCAGTACTTC; j_gene: TRBJ2-5; abundance: few; d_gene: -; v_gene: TRBV5-1
CDR3aa: CASSDTPGLAAYEQYF; CDR3nt: TGCGCCAGCAGTGATACTCCGGGACTAGCGGCCTACGAGCAGTACTTC; j_gene: TRBJ2-7; abundance: once; d_gene: TRBD2; v_gene: TRBV10-1
CDR3aa: CASSPYSKGQGMETQYF; CDR3nt: TGTGCCAGCTCACCCTATTCTAAGGGACAGGGAATGGAGACCCAGTACTTC; j_gene: TRBJ2-5; abundance: -; d_gene: TRBD1; v_gene: TRBV18
CDR3aa: CASSLELAGVEQYF; CDR3nt: TGCGCCAGCAGCTTGGAGCTAGCGGGAGTCGAGCAGTACTTC; j_gene: TRBJ2-7; abundance: -; d_gene: TRBD2; v_gene: TRBV5-1
CDR3aa: CASSLRTSGRNNNEQFF; CDR3nt: TGTGCCAGCAGCCTACGGACTAGCGGGAGGAATAACAATGAGCAGTTCTTC; j_gene: TRBJ2-1; abundance: -; d_gene: TRBD2; v_gene: TRBV3-1/TRBV3-2
CDR3aa: CASSENPEYSPLHF; CDR3nt: TGTGCCAGCAGCGAAAATCCAGAATATTCACCCCTCCACTTT; j_gene: TRBJ1-6; abundance: -; d_gene: -; v_gene: TRBV7-9
CDR3aa: CAWSPRVDYGYTF; CDR3nt: TGTGCCTGGAGTCCCAGGGTAGACTATGGCTACACCTTC; j_gene: TRBJ1-2; abundance: once; d_gene: -; v_gene: TRBV30
CDR3aa: CASLRTGYSNEQFF; CDR3nt: TGTGCCAGCCTAAGGACAGGGTATTCCAATGAGCAGTTCTTC; j_gene: TRBJ2-1; abundance: -; d_gene: TRBD1; v_gene: TRBV28
CDR3aa: CSANQGAEAFF; CDR3nt: TGCAGTGCTAACCAGGGCGCTGAAGCTTTCTTT; j_gene: TRBJ1-1; abundance: once; d_gene: -; v_gene: TRBV20-1
CDR3aa: CASSQWRIDTEAFF; CDR3nt: TGCGCCAGCAGCCAGTGGAGGATCGACACTGAAGCTTTCTTT; j_gene: TRBJ1-1; abundance: -; d_gene: -; v_gene: TRBV4-1
CDR3aa: CASSLTSGAETQYF; CDR3nt: TGTGCCAGCTCACTCACTAGCGGGGCTGAGACCCAGTACTTC; j_gene: TRBJ2-5; abundance: -; d_gene: TRBD2; v_gene: TRBV18
CDR3aa: CASSRLGSMDTQYF; CDR3nt: TGTGCCAGTAGTAGGCTGGGGAGCATGGATACGCAGTATTTT; j_gene: TRBJ2-3; abundance: few; d_gene: -; v_gene: TRBV19
CDR3aa: CASKKQGSTGELFF; CDR3nt: TGTGCCAGCAAAAAGCAGGGTAGCACCGGGGAGCTGTTTTTT; j_gene: TRBJ2-2; abundance: -; d_gene: -; v_gene: TRBV2